The 20 T cell receptor beta chains in this list originate from one sample, sequenced in a study of T cell responses to AZD1222 COVID-19 vaccine. Using immunoSEQ multiplex PCR, the repertoire was profiled, and TCRdb retains in-frame clones only, with some absent. In the table there are roughly 120,000 clones, about four fifths of which are singletons. The sample consisted of peripheral blood, taken on day 0 of AZD1222 vaccination. These receptors came from an adult in good health.

The chain has TRBV6-2 or TRBV6-3 and TRBJ2-1; TRBD2 agrees at 8 bases. The CDR3 runs 18 residues. The germline gives CDR1 MNHEY, CDR2 SVGEGT. The J segment lost 6 bases and the V segment lost 5 bases, leaving 18 bases of the junction unmatched. The CDR3 DNA is TGTGCCAGCAGTAAAATCGGGTCACGTAGCGGGGTGGGCAATGAGCAGTTCTTC. Protein sequence: CASSKIGSRSGVGNEQFF.

V and J are TRBV9 and TRBJ2-5, with 11 bases fitting TRBD2. Germline CDR1 SGDLS, CDR2 YYNGEE. This CDR3 region has 16 residues. V was pared by 0 bases and J by 6 bases, with 7 bases of the junction left unmatched. CDR3 residues: CASSVEIAGGPKTQYF. The CDR3 nucleotides are TGTGCCAGCAGCGTAGAAATAGCGGGGGGGCCAAAGACCCAGTACTTC. Full variable domain (rest looked up from reference TRBV9 and TRBJ2-5): DSGVTQTPKHLITATGQRVTLRCSPRSGDLSVYWYQQSLDQGLQFLIQYYNGEERAKGNILERFSAQQFPDLHSELNLSSLELGDSALYFCASSVEIAGGPKTQYFGPGTRLLVL.

This chain joins TRBV7-2 and TRBJ2-1; 14 bases match TRBD2. J was trimmed by 8 bases and V by 3 bases; bases with no gene match: 15. There are 19 residues in the CDR3. Germline V CDR1 and CDR2: SGHTA, FQGNSA. The CDR3 sequence is CASSFYRGLAGGIGDEQFF. The DNA of the CDR3 is TGTGCCAGCAGCTTTTACCGTGGACTAGCGGGAGGAATAGGGGATGAGCAGTTCTTC.

The J gene is TRBJ1-2, the V gene TRBV5-5; D is uncertain. The CDR3 spans 15 residues. Germline CDR1 is SGHKS and CDR2 is YYEKEE (reference sequence). V was shortened by 0 bases and J by 0 bases, with 9 bases between the two germline ends. The CDR3 spells CASSLGAEANYGYTF. The CDR3, as DNA: TGTGCCAGCAGCTTGGGAGCAGAGGCTAACTATGGCTACACCTTC. The full variable domain, its missing parts supplied by reference TRBV5-5 and TRBJ1-2, is DAGVTQSPTHLIKTRGQQVTLRCSPISGHKSVSWYQQVLGQGPQFIFQYYEKEERGRGNFPDRFSARQFPNYSSELNVNALLLGDSALYLCASSLGAEANYGYTFGSGTRLTVV.

In its sample, this clone was seen many times. The rearrangement links TRBV19 to TRBJ1-5; D is ambiguous. The CDR3 is 13 residues long. Germline CDR1 LNHDA, CDR2 SQIVND (reference sequence). V was cut by 6 bases and J by 6 bases, with 12 bases left in between. CDR3 sequence: CASRPDLVQPQHF. The CDR3 coding sequence is TGTGCCAGTAGACCGGACCTCGTTCAGCCCCAGCATTTT.

This clone was found a few times. The rearrangement uses TRBV28 and TRBJ1-2, with 8 bases fitting TRBD1. The ends lost 6 bases at V and 4 bases at J; junction bases unmatched: 7. Looked up from germline, CDR1 is MDHEN and CDR2 is SYDVKM. The CDR3 extends over 14 amino acids. CDR3 region: CASRSQGQVYGYTF. DNA of the CDR3: TGTGCCAGCAGATCGCAGGGACAGGTCTATGGCTACACCTTC.

V is TRBV6-1 and J is TRBJ2-7, with D tentatively TRBD1 or TRBD2 (5 bases each). V lost 4 bases and J 2 bases, leaving 27 bases between the germline ends. The CDR3 is 19 amino acids. Per germline, CDR1 MNHNS and CDR2 SASEGT. CDR3 sequence: CASSARDLQPTGTPYEQYF. The CDR3 DNA reads as TGTGCCAGCAGTGCCCGTGACCTACAACCGACCGGGACCCCCTACGAGCAGTACTTC.

The chain combines TRBV30 with TRBJ2-3; 7 nucleotides match TRBD2. V lost 2 bases and J lost 6; bases outside the gene matches: 20. Germline CDR1 and CDR2: GTSNPN and SVGIG (reference sequence). The CDR3 consists of 18 residues. The CDR3: CAWSPGRSERGSLDTQYF. In DNA, the CDR3 is TGTGCCTGGAGTCCAGGAAGGAGCGAGCGGGGCAGTCTGGATACGCAGTATTTT.

The chain joins TRBV4-3 to TRBJ2-1; 11 nucleotides agree with TRBD2. This CDR3 region has 16 residues. With 3 bases clipped from V and 4 bases from J, the junction kept 5 bases outside the gene matches. Looked up from germline, CDR1 is LGHNA and CDR2 is YSLEER. CDR3 in amino acids: CASSHSSGGLYNEQFF. In nucleotides, the CDR3 is TGCGCCAGCAGCCACTCTAGCGGGGGGCTTTACAATGAGCAGTTCTTC.

The chain is built from TRBV28 and TRBJ1-5; D gene ambiguous. Trimming pared 3 bases from V and 1 base from J, leaving 7 bases between. The germline gives CDR1 MDHEN, CDR2 SYDVKM. This CDR3 has 14 residues. This CDR3 is CASSLVQSNQPQHF. Written as DNA, the CDR3 is TGTGCCAGCAGTTTGGTGCAGAGCAATCAGCCCCAGCATTTT.

CDR3 in DNA: TGTGCCAGCAGTGAATCCGGGACAAGGAACACTGAAGCTTTCTTT. As protein: CASSESGTRNTEAFF. The gene calls are TRBV2 and TRBJ1-1; perhaps TRBD1 as D (6 bases). The germline gives CDR1 SNHLY, CDR2 FYNNEI. V lost 2 bases to trimming and J lost 1 base, with 11 bases between them. This CDR3 region has 15 residues.

The chain employs TRBV7-8 and TRBJ2-5; D uncertain. Germline CDR1 and CDR2: SGHVS and FQNEAQ. This CDR3 region has 14 residues. V lost 2 bases and J 4 bases, leaving 11 bases between the germline ends. CDR3 DNA: TGTGCCAGCAGCTTACAGAGGTTTATAGAGACCCAGTACTTC. This codes for CASSLQRFIETQYF.

CDR3 nucleotides: TGTGCCAGCAGCCTTACAGGGTTTGTTTTTGAGGAAAAACTGTTTTTT. It codes for CASSLTGFVFEEKLFF. The genes are TRBV5-5 and TRBJ1-4, with a tentative D call TRBD1 (6 bases). The CDR3 is 16 residues long. Per germline, CDR1 SGHKS and CDR2 YYEKEE (reference sequence). V was cut by 4 bases and J by 8 bases, with 21 bases left in between.

The J gene is TRBJ1-4, the V gene TRBV12-3 or TRBV12-4; TRBD1 aligns across 7 bases. This CDR3 is 13 amino acids long. V lost 7 bases and J lost 5; bases outside the gene matches: 4. The CDR3 reads CASTRQGNEKLFF. CDR3 DNA sequence: TGTGCCAGCACTAGACAGGGAAATGAAAAACTGTTTTTT.

The chain recombines TRBV28 with TRBJ1-2, with a weak D call TRBD1 (5 bases). Trimming stripped 9 bases from V and 9 bases from J, with 17 bases between. The germline V gene has CDR1 MDHEN and CDR2 SYDVKM. This CDR3 contains 12 residues. CDR3 in DNA: TGTGCCAGTCACGGGGACGGATGGAGCTACACCTTC. Its translation: CASHGDGWSYTF.

This clone occurred once. The chain carries TRBV19 and TRBJ2-3; 10 bases match TRBD1. The V gene's germline CDR1 is LNHDA and CDR2 SQIVND (reference sequence). The V and J ends lost 9 bases and 3 bases, in that order; junction bases with no gene match: 3. This CDR3 is 13 amino acids long. This CDR3 is CASRDRGTDTQYF. DNA for the CDR3: TGTGCCAGCCGGGACAGGGGTACAGATACGCAGTATTTT.

This clone was recorded only once. This chain links TRBV5-4 with TRBJ2-7; 8 bases are a match to TRBD2. The J segment lost 0 bases and the V segment lost 3 bases, leaving 5 bases of the junction unmatched. CDR1 and CDR2 (germline): SGHNT, YYREEE (reference sequence). The CDR3 loop spans 15 amino acids. This chain's CDR3 is CASSSGGTSSYEQYF. The DNA of the CDR3 is TGTGCCAGCAGCTCGGGAGGGACTAGCTCCTACGAGCAGTACTTC.

The J gene is TRBJ1-2, the V gene TRBV24-1; D not resolved. The germline CDR1 and CDR2 sequences are KGHDR and SFDVKD. The CDR3 runs to 14 residues. The V end lost 0 bases, the J end lost 2 bases, and 6 bases lay between the germline ends. CDR3 region: CATSDLNRNYGYTF. CDR3 DNA sequence: TGTGCCACCAGTGATTTGAACAGAAACTATGGCTACACCTTC.

The rearrangement uses TRBV28 and TRBJ1-5; D is perhaps TRBD1 (5 bases). V lost 8 bases, J lost 8 bases, and 13 bases lay in between. Germline assignment: CDR1 MDHEN and CDR2 SYDVKM. CDR3 size: 12 residues. The CDR3 DNA is TGTGCCAGCCGGACACCCGGGAAGCCCCAGCATTTT. As protein: CASRTPGKPQHF.

The chain has TRBV24-1 and TRBJ2-3, with TRBD2 matching over 15 bases. CDR3 length equals 15 residues. The V gene end was trimmed by 3 bases and the J gene end by 11 bases; junction bases not matched to a gene: 5. CDR1 is KGHDR, CDR2 SFDVKD, per germline. The CDR3 sequence: CATSDVRTSGRVQYF. The CDR3 nucleotides read TGTGCCACCAGTGATGTGAGGACTAGCGGGAGGGTGCAGTATTTT.